The next 4 T cell receptor beta chains were all read from a single sample in a study of memory CD4+ T cells and cytomegalovirus serostatus. Repertoires were generated with immunoSEQ multiplex PCR, while TCRdb's copy carries only in-frame clones and drops some. The sample carries fewer than 40,000 clones, nearly 80% recorded once. Single viable CD3+CD4+CD8-CD45RO+ cells were sorted as the memory CD4+ T cells. Sequencing was performed on memory CD4+ T cells from blood. The receptors were sampled from an adult in good health and CMV-seronegative.

This clone was detected only a few times. This chain links TRBV30 with TRBJ1-4, with D perhaps TRBD1 (6 bases). The V gene lost 3 bases and the J gene lost 8 bases, with 10 bases spanning the gap. Looked up from germline, CDR1 is GTSNPN and CDR2 is SVGIG (reference sequence). This CDR3 comprises 12 residues. The CDR3 spells CAWRGGKEKLFF. The CDR3 DNA is TGTGCCTGGAGAGGGGGAAAGGAAAAACTGTTTTTT.

The rearrangement uses TRBV11-3 and TRBJ2-3; D perhaps matches TRBD2 (6 bases). Trimming cost V 5 bases and J 2 bases, with 14 bases left between them. Germline CDR1 and CDR2: SGHNT and YENEEA. The CDR3 runs to 15 residues. This CDR3 reads CASSPGDSNTDTQYF. The CDR3 coding sequence is TGTGCCAGCAGCCCGGGGGACTCGAACACAGATACGCAGTATTTT.

The rearrangement links TRBV6-4 to TRBJ1-1; the match to TRBD1 covers 8 bases. This CDR3 is built from 14 residues. The V segment lost 6 bases and the J segment 6 bases; nucleotides outside the gene matches: 9. The germline V gene has CDR1 MRHNA and CDR2 SNTAGT. The CDR3 DNA reads TGTGCCAGCAGCCGGGACAGGCAGTCTTCTGAAGCTTTCTTT. It encodes CASSRDRQSSEAFF.

The V and J genes are TRBV30 and TRBJ1-3; tentatively, D is TRBD1 (6 bases). CDR1 and CDR2 from the germline V gene are GTSNPN and SVGIG (reference sequence). CDR3 size: 15 residues. With 2 bases removed from V and 0 bases from J, the gap between germline ends came to 11 bases. The CDR3 region is CAWSYGQSSGNTIYF. The CDR3 DNA reads TGTGCCTGGAGTTACGGACAGAGCTCTGGAAACACCATATATTTT.